The 14 T cell receptor beta chains below all came from one sample that was sequenced in a study of identical twins. In TCRdb, the 5' RACE reads were re-called with MiXCR into one record per CDR3 protein. The sample records approximately 600,000 distinct CDR3 sequences, just over 7% being singletons. The same sample was also studied in work on yellow fever vaccine responses in identical twins.

Material for sequencing was PBMCs. The receptors here all came from a woman under 30 in good health.

The chain couples TRBV4-1 to TRBJ2-5; TRBD1 matches 7 bases. The CDR3 length is 18 residues. CDR1 is MGHRA, CDR2 YSYEKL, per germline. Germline trimming cut 1 base from V and 2 bases from J; bases unmatched to any gene: 13. The CDR3: CASSQGMIRQGQQETQYF. As DNA, the CDR3 is TGCGCCAGCAGCCAAGGGATGATAAGACAGGGACAGCAAGAGACCCAGTACTTC.

This clonotype was counted many times. The chain uses TRBV10-3 and TRBJ2-5; D possibly matches TRBD1 or TRBD2 (5 bases each). CDR3 length equals 13 residues. The V end was cut by 4 bases, the J end by 3 bases, with 9 bases between. CDR1 is ENHRY and CDR2 is SYGVKD in the germline V gene. CDR3 bases: TGTGCCATCAGTGGGGACCCGGAAGAGACCCAGTACTTC. Translated, it gives CAISGDPEETQYF.

This clonotype was recorded many times. The V gene is TRBV5-6, the J gene TRBJ2-7; the match to TRBD2 covers 16 bases. The germline gives CDR1 SGHDT, CDR2 YYEEEE. This CDR3 is built from 18 residues. V lost 5 bases and J lost 2; bases outside the gene matches: 10. CDR3 sequence (DNA): TGTGCCAGCAGTTCTGCCGGGACTAGCGGGAGGGGGGCCTACGAGCAGTACTTC. It translates to CASSSAGTSGRGAYEQYF.

This clonotype was seen repeatedly, ten times or more. V and J are TRBV5-1 and TRBJ1-2, with a possible D match to TRBD1 (5 bases). CDR1 and CDR2 from the germline V gene are SGHRS and YFSETQ. The CDR3 sequence is 17 residues long. Trimming pared 1 base from V and 0 bases from J, leaving 16 bases between. The CDR3 region has the DNA TGCGCCAGCAGCTTGTCTCTTAGTGGGGCAGCTAACTATGGCTACACCTTC. Translating it yields CASSLSLSGAANYGYTF. The entire variable domain, with the rest obtained from reference TRBV5-1 and TRBJ1-2, is as follows: KAGVTQTPRYLIKTRGQQVTLSCSPISGHRSVSWYQQTPGQGLQFLFEYFSETQRNKGNFPGRFSGRQFSNSRSEMNVSTLELGDSALYLCASSLSLSGAANYGYTFGSGTRLTVV.

This clonotype has a handful of counts. DNA of the CDR3: TGTGCCAGCAACCTTATAGGGAACCCCGTAGATACGCAGTATTTT. Protein product: CASNLIGNPVDTQYF. This chain connects TRBV27 to TRBJ2-3; D remains ambiguous. Per the germline V gene, CDR1 is MNHEY and CDR2 is SMNVEV (reference sequence). With 7 bases removed from V and 5 bases from J, the gap between germline ends came to 19 bases. The length of the CDR3 is 15 residues.

This clonotype was observed many times. The rearrangement joins TRBV7-3 to TRBJ2-1, with D perhaps being TRBD1 or TRBD2 (5 bases each). V lost 6 bases and J 8 bases, leaving 23 bases between the germline ends. The CDR3 has 16 residues. Germline V gene sequence: CDR1 SGHTA, CDR2 FQGTGA. The CDR3 DNA is TGTGCCAGCAGTCTAGAGATCCGGGACCCCCCCCATGAGCAGTTCTTC. This gives the protein CASSLEIRDPPHEQFF.

This clonotype was detected a few times. This sequence joins TRBV12-3 or TRBV12-4 and TRBJ2-1, with no clear D. Trimming shortened V by 0 bases and J by 10 bases, and 10 bases separated the two germline ends. The CDR3 length is 13 residues. CDR3 sequence (DNA): TGTGCCAGCAGTTTAGCGCGTATCAGGGAGCAGTTCTTC. Residues: CASSLARIREQFF.

In its sample, this clonotype was seen a few times. The chain couples TRBV15 to TRBJ2-5, with D unresolved. CDR1 LNHNV and CDR2 YYDKDF come from the germline V gene (reference sequence). CDR3 length: 16 residues. Trimming cost V 1 base and J 2 bases, with 14 bases left between them. CDR3 amino acids: CATSRGTKHGQETQYF. The DNA of the CDR3 is TGTGCCACCAGCAGAGGGACCAAACACGGACAAGAGACCCAGTACTTC.

V and J are TRBV5-1 and TRBJ1-5; 8 bases are shared with TRBD1. The V gene's germline CDR1 is SGHRS and CDR2 YFSETQ. Trimming cost V 3 bases and J 1 base; bases outside gene matches: 6. The CDR3 is 16 residues long. The CDR3, as DNA: TGCGCCAGCAGCTCGCCCCGACAGGGGAGCAATCAGCCCCAGCATTTT. Amino acid sequence: CASSSPRQGSNQPQHF. Full variable domain (remainder filled in from reference TRBV5-1 and TRBJ1-5): KAGVTQTPRYLIKTRGQQVTLSCSPISGHRSVSWYQQTPGQGLQFLFEYFSETQRNKGNFPGRFSGRQFSNSRSEMNVSTLELGDSALYLCASSSPRQGSNQPQHFGDGTRLSIL.

This clonotype was counted between two and nine times. The chain has TRBV5-1 and TRBJ2-3, with 10 bases fitting TRBD2. The CDR3 covers 16 residues. Trimming cost V 4 bases and J 0 bases; bases outside gene matches: 5. Germline CDR1 is SGHRS and CDR2 is YFSETQ. The CDR3 loop is CASSPLTSGSTDTQYF. CDR3 bases: TGCGCCAGCAGCCCCCTGACTAGCGGGAGCACAGATACGCAGTATTTT.

Only a few counts were recorded for this clonotype. The CDR3 DNA reads TGTGCCAGCAGCCCTCCGGGGGTCGGCACTGAAGCTTTCTTT. It is translated as CASSPPGVGTEAFF. The genes are TRBV7-9 and TRBJ1-1; a weak D match, TRBD1 (5 bases). Germline-derived CDR1 and CDR2 are SEHNR and FQNEAQ (reference sequence). The CDR3 extends over 14 amino acids. V shed 5 bases and J shed 4 bases, with 14 bases lying between them.

This chain links TRBV10-3 with TRBJ2-2, with a possible D match to TRBD2 (6 bases). This CDR3 is 16 amino acids long. V lost 9 bases and J lost 5, with 22 bases in between. CDR1 is ENHRY and CDR2 is SYGVKD in the germline V gene. The CDR3 DNA reads TGTGCCATAACCGACCGAGGGGACTCGCTAACCGGGGAGCTGTTTTTT. Translation: CAITDRGDSLTGELFF.

This clonotype was counted many times. V is TRBV5-6 and J is TRBJ1-6; weak D call: TRBD1 (5 bases). The CDR3 has 17 residues. In germline, CDR1 is SGHDT, CDR2 YYEEEE. Trimming took off 0 bases at V and 6 bases at J, with 16 bases between the two ends. In nucleotides, the CDR3 is TGTGCCAGCAGCTTGGAGGGGTTTCGGGCACCTAATTCACCCCTCCACTTT. Translating it yields CASSLEGFRAPNSPLHF.

This chain links TRBV19 with TRBJ2-5; the D gene is possibly TRBD1 (7 bases). Trimming took off 2 bases at V and 3 bases at J, with 19 bases between the two ends. Germline V CDR1 and CDR2: LNHDA, SQIVND (reference sequence). The CDR3 is made up of 17 amino acids. CDR3 DNA sequence: TGTGCCAGTAGTATAAGGACAGGCTCGCGGGGTAAAGAGACCCAGTACTTC. Translation: CASSIRTGSRGKETQYF.